This T cell receptor (beta chain) was profiled in a study of blood T cells in healthy people across ages. Study-wide results and caveats: Roughly linearly, TCR beta diversity per million T cells fell as age increased.

CDR3 size: 14 residues. Germline CDR1 is SGHTA and CDR2 is FQGNSA. Next came a second PCR, run for roughly 6 to 11 cycles, which used a sample-barcoded 5' primer along with a J-beta primer mix. Every sample gave at least 3 million paired-end reads containing CDR3. TCRdb independently ran MiXCR on the 5' RACE reads; one entry per CDR3 protein. Found here are some 1,800,000 distinct CDR3 sequences, around 40% of them singletons; the top ten hold 20% to 25%. This clonotype was found a few times. The antigen remains unidentified. The junction departs from the called germline gene at one end, perhaps through a read error. Each of the donors had 9 to 10 milliliters of peripheral blood drawn into EDTA-treated Vacutainer tubes.

Material: blood. The chain combines TRBV7-2 with TRBJ2-7, with TRBD1 as a possible D gene (5 bases). The sequence came from a human donor in good health. The CDR3 loop is CASSLARVSYERYF. Here the CDR3 DNA reads TGTGCCAGCAGCTTAGCCAGGGTCTCCTACGAGCGGTACTTC.